Sequencing of this TCR beta chain was carried out in a study of T cell responses to AZD1222 COVID-19 vaccine. This CDR3 contains 15 residues. Germline V CDR1 and CDR2: SGHRS, YFSETQ. V was cut by 2 bases and J by 4 bases, with 16 bases left in between. The data were produced by immunoSEQ multiplex PCR, yet TCRdb's version contains in-frame clones alone and is incomplete. The profile shows some 120,000 clones, roughly 90% of them singletons. Sequenced material: peripheral blood, taken on day 0 of AZD1222 vaccination. The V and J genes are TRBV5-1 and TRBJ2-7, with TRBD2 as a possible D gene (5 bases). The TCR comes from an adult in good health. CDR3 residues: CASSFVSGPLYEQYF. The CDR3 DNA sequence: TGCGCCAGCAGCTTTGTCAGCGGCCCACTTTACGAGCAGTACTTC.